Below, 3 T cell receptor beta chains from the same sample are listed, as sequenced in a study of Ad26.COV2.S vaccination and SARS-CoV-2 variants. Specified treatment: around 19 received Ad26.COV2.S at low or high dose, single or two shots; a few received placebo; per-sample allocation not given. Collection of samples fell on day 63 after the first vaccine or placebo injection. The table came from immunoSEQ multiplex PCR; TCRdb's copy has only in-frame clones and leaves some out. This table has over 450,000 clones, roughly nine tenths appearing once. Sequencing was performed on peripheral blood, taken in a trial of Ad26.COV2.S vaccine versus placebo. All receptors derive from a person aged 18-65 years who received the Ad26.COV2.S COVID-19 vaccine or a placebo.

This clone was recorded a few times. The genes are TRBV3-1 (or the pseudogene TRBV3-2) and TRBJ1-3, with D possibly matching TRBD1 (5 bases). The V end lost 10 bases, the J end lost 0 bases, and 16 bases lay between the germline ends. The CDR3 covers 15 residues. Germline values: CDR1 LGHDT, CDR2 YNNKEL (reference sequence). CDR3 coding DNA: TGTGCCACCATGGACACCCAATACTCTGGAAACACCATATATTTT. Translation: CATMDTQYSGNTIYF.

The V gene is TRBV11-3, the J gene TRBJ2-3; D gene uncertain. The CDR3 sequence is 15 residues long. Germline-derived CDR1 and CDR2 are SGHNT and YENEEA. Trimming shortened V by 1 base and J by 2 bases, and 10 bases separated the two germline ends. CDR3 in amino acids: CASSLGVADTDTQYF. The CDR3, as DNA: TGTGCCAGCAGCTTAGGGGTCGCGGACACAGATACGCAGTATTTT.

The V call is TRBV18, the J call TRBJ1-2; D not resolved. Trimming took off 5 bases at V and 7 bases at J, with 17 bases between the two ends. CDR1 KGHSH and CDR2 LQKENI come from the germline V gene. This CDR3 comprises 14 residues. The CDR3 sequence: CASSIGGSVPGYTF. The CDR3 coding sequence is TGTGCCAGCTCAATTGGTGGCAGTGTCCCTGGCTACACCTTC.